This T cell receptor (beta chain) derives from a study of control samples from healthy donors and cancer patients. The method was immunoSEQ multiplex PCR; TCRdb's version includes in-frame clones alone and lacks a portion of them. The sample records around 150,000 clones, roughly 89% being singletons. Germline CDR1 and CDR2: MDHEN and SYDVKM. The CDR3 totals 11 residues. V gave up 5 bases and J gave up 6 bases, with 7 bases separating them. Sequencing was carried out using blood. The rearrangement uses TRBV28 and TRBJ1-1, with D uncertain. The clonotype originates from a man aged 25 to 45 in good health. The CDR3: CASSLKPEAFF. For the CDR3, the DNA is TGTGCCAGCAGTCTAAAACCTGAAGCTTTCTTT. Supplemented by reference TRBV28 and TRBJ1-1, the full variable domain reads DVKVTQSSRYLVKRTGEKVFLECVQDMDHENMFWYRQDPGLGLRLIYFSYDVKMKEKGDIPEGYSVSREKKERFSLILESASTNQTSMYLCASSLKPEAFFGQGTRLTVV.